This T cell receptor beta chain appears in the sequencing data of a study of cytomegalovirus exposure and HLA in healthy donors. Study background: The same platform was used for the 90 to 150 validation repertoires and the roughly 680 first-cohort repertoires, a later analysis reported.

The V and J ends lost 4 bases and 3 bases respectively, with 11 bases between them. Germline CDR1 and CDR2: LGHNA and YNFKEQ. The CDR3 loop spans 14 amino acids. Concerning this clone: Antigen: not known.

Libraries were prepared by immunoSEQ multiplex PCR; TCRdb keeps only in-frame clonotypes and omits some of them. Of roughly 100,000 clones listed, roughly 95% are singletons. Separation from the approximately 720-subject first cohort characterized the 120-subject validation cohort, to which the donors belonged. Study results and limitations: The tendency of first-cohort TCR clusters to co-occur in the roughly 110 validation repertoires was the finding of a later analysis. Cytomegalovirus status, reportedly, was diagnosed with high specificity and sensitivity by the classifier.

The source material was PBMCs. The rearrangement links TRBV4-2 to TRBJ2-3; D call uncertain. This clonotype originated in a woman between 18 and 30 years old in good health and CMV-seronegative. CDR3 bases: TGTGCCAGCAGCCCACGATCCGGGACAGATACGCAGTATTTT. The encoded protein is CASSPRSGTDTQYF.